Listed below are T cell receptor beta chains from one sample, sequenced in a study of blood T cell repertoires in COVID-19. The repertoire was sequenced with immunoSEQ multiplex PCR; TCRdb's copy has only in-frame clones and lacks some. This sample has roughly 43,000 clones; approximately 85% occur once, and the top ten carry 15% to 18%. Sequences were obtained from peripheral blood. Source of these receptors: a human donor in a cohort sampled during active COVID-19. The donor label of this sample is uncertain. Each CDR3 is given with its conserved first and last residue.

v_call cdr3_length cdr3_aa
TRBV5-1 15 CASSLAQATNEKLFF
TRBV7-3 16 CASSLGLAGRGETQYF
TRBV4-2 16 CASSQDATAPAYQQYF
TRBV7-3 13 CASSFESNTEAFF
TRBV6-5 12 CAAGLTAYEQYF
TRBV7-6 15 CASSRSPANTGELFF
TRBV11-2 14 CASRHGGLSDEQYF
TRBV7-2 14 CASSPGRGTTEAFF
TRBV21-1 17 CASSPQSGFGDTGELFF
TRBV11-2 13 CASSLADSTPLHF
TRBV14 17 CASSRRLPGQGNEKLFF
TRBV4-1 16 CASSQDHSGYYNEQFF